This T cell receptor beta chain stems from a study of T and B cells in COVID-19 patients. The overall study: In the active-infection cohort, about 90% of the 20 patients had comorbidities linked to unfavorable COVID-19 outcome.

TRB rearrangements were amplified by multiplex PCR with BIOMED2 TRB-A/B primers. TCRdb reprocessed the multiplex PCR reads with MiXCR, giving one entry per CDR3 protein. The table has around 30,000 distinct CDR3 sequences, approximately 30% seen once. About this clonotype: Relative to the germline gene, one junction end is altered; a read error may explain this.

The CDR3 loop spans 15 amino acids. Per germline, CDR1 LGHNA and CDR2 YSLEER. Blood genomic DNA input for TRB amplification was 250-500 ng. The rearrangement uses TRBV4-3 and TRBJ2-7; tentative D call: TRBD2 (5 bases). The TCR was taken from a human donor who had recovered from COVID-19. The sequencing input was blood. The CDR3, as DNA: TGTGCCAGCAGCCAAGATTCGGGATTATCCTACGAGCAGTACTTC. This sequence encodes CASSQDSGLSYEQYF.